This passage covers 5 T cell receptor beta chains from one sample sequenced in a study. Each CDR3 protein is one row after TCRdb ran MiXCR on the 5' RACE reads. The table records under 45,000 distinct CDR3 sequences, approximately 22% of them present only once. The sorted Tregs were CD4+CD25+CD127-/low cells. The sample taken for sequencing was Tregs sorted from blood. These receptors originate from a female donor with breast cancer.

In this sample, this clonotype turned up a few times. The V and J genes are TRBV5-1 and TRBJ2-3, with 7 bases aligning to TRBD1. This CDR3 has 16 residues. Trimming at V came to 3 bases and at J to 2 bases, leaving 9 bases not matched to a gene. Looked up from germline, CDR1 is SGHRS and CDR2 is YFSETQ. The CDR3 region has the DNA TGCGCCAGCAGCTCGGGACAGCCAACACCCACAGATACGCAGTATTTT. Translation gives CASSSGQPTPTDTQYF.

Many counts were recorded for this clonotype. This chain connects TRBV7-8 to TRBJ2-7, with TRBD1 identical over 7 bases. CDR1 and CDR2 from the germline V gene are SGHVS and FQNEAQ. The length of the CDR3 is 13 residues. The V and J ends lost 3 bases and 3 bases, in that order; junction bases with no gene match: 2. The CDR3 is CASSLNRGYEQYF. As DNA, the CDR3 is TGTGCCAGCAGCTTGAACAGGGGCTACGAGCAGTACTTC.

The chain joins TRBV28 to TRBJ2-2; D perhaps matches TRBD2 (5 bases). The germline V gene has CDR1 MDHEN and CDR2 SYDVKM. Trimming pared 11 bases from V and 3 bases from J, leaving 10 bases between. The length of the CDR3 is 12 residues. In DNA, the CDR3 is TGTGCCGGGAGTCGGGACACCGGGGAGCTGTTTTTT. Translated: CAGSRDTGELFF.

As to this clonotype: This may arise from a read error, as a much more abundant clone is one base away. The chain links TRBV12-3 or TRBV12-4 to TRBJ2-3; perhaps TRBD2 as D (5 bases). This CDR3 is built from 13 residues. The V end was cut by 6 bases, the J end by 8 bases, with 15 bases between. The CDR3 reads CASRERGKSTQYF. The CDR3 nucleotides are TGTGCCAGCAGGGAACGGGGAAAATCTACGCAGTATTTT.

This clonotype was detected ten times or more. The CDR3 sequence is CASSPLAGAPTGELFF. Written as DNA, the CDR3 is TGTGCCAGCAGCCCATTAGCGGGAGCCCCCACCGGGGAGCTGTTTTTT. The rearrangement links TRBV7-9 to TRBJ2-2; TRBD2 aligns across 9 bases. The CDR3 contains 16 residues. V was pared by 5 bases and J by 4 bases, with 8 bases of the junction left unmatched. From germline, CDR1 is SEHNR and CDR2 FQNEAQ (reference sequence).